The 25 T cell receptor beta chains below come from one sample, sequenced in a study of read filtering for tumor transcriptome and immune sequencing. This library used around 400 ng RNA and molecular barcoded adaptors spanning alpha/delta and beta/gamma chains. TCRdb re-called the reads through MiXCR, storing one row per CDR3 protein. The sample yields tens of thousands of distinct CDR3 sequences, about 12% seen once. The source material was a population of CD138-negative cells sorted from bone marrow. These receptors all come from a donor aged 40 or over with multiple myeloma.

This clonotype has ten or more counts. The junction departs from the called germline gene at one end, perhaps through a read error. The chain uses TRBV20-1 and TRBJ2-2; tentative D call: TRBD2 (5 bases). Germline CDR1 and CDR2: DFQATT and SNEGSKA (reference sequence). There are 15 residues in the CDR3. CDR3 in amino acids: CSAGEGSRNTGELFF. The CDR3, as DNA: TGCAGTGCTGGAGAGGGTTCAAGGAACACCGGGGAGCTGTTTTTT.

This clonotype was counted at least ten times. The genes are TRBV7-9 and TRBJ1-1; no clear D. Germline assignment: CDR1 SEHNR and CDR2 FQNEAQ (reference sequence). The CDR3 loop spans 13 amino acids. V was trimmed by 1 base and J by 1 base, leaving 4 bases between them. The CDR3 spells CASSLGENTEAFF. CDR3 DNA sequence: TGTGCCAGCAGCTTAGGCGAGAACACTGAAGCTTTCTTT. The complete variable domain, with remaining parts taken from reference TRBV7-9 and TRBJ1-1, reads DTGVSQNPRHKITKRGQNVTFRCDPISEHNRLYWYRQTLGQGPEFLTYFQNEAQLEKSRLLSDRFSAERPKGSFSTLEIQRTEQGDSAMYLCASSLGENTEAFFGQGTRLTVV.

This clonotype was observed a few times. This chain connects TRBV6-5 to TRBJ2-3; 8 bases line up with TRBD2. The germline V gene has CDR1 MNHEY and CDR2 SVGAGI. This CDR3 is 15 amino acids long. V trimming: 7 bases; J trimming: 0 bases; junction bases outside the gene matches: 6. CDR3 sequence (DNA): TGTGCCAGCATCTCTAGCGGGTCTAGCACAGATACGCAGTATTTT. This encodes CASISSGSSTDTQYF.

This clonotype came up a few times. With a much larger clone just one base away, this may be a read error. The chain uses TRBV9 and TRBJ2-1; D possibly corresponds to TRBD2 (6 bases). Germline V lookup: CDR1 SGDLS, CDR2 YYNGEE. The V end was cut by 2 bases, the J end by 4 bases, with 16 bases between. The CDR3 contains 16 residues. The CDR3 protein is CASSVLSGWTYNEQFF. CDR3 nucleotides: TGTGCCAGCAGCGTCTTAAGCGGGTGGACTTACAATGAGCAGTTCTTC. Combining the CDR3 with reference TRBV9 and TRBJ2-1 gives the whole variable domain DSGVTQTPKHLITATGQRVTLRCSPRSGDLSVYWYQQSLDQGLQFLIQYYNGEERAKGNILERFSAQQFPDLHSELNLSSLELGDSALYFCASSVLSGWTYNEQFFGPGTRLTVL.

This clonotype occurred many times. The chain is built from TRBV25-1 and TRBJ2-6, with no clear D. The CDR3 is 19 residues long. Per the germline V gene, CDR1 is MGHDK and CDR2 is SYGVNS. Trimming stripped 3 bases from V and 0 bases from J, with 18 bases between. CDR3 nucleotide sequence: TGTGCCAGCAGTGACCCTGGCTGGACGGCAAACTCTGGGGCCAACGTCCTGACTTTC. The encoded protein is CASSDPGWTANSGANVLTF.

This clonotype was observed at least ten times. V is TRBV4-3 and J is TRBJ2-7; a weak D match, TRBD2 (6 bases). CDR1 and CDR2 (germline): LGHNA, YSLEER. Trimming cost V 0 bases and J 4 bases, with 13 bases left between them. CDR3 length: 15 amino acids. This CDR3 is CASSQDWQGLYEQYF. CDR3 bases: TGCGCCAGCAGCCAAGACTGGCAGGGACTGTACGAGCAGTACTTC.

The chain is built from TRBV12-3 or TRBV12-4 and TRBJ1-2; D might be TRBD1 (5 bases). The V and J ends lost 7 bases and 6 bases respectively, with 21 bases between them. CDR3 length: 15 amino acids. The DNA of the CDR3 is TGTGCCAGCACCTCCCGGCGGGGGGGAATTCATGGCTACACCTTC. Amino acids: CASTSRRGGIHGYTF.

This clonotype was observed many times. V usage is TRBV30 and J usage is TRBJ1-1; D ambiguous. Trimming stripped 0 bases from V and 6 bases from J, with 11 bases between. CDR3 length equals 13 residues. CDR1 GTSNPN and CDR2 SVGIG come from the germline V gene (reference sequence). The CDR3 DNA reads TGTGCCTGGAGTGTAACGACCTCTTCTGAAGCTTTCTTT. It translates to CAWSVTTSSEAFF.

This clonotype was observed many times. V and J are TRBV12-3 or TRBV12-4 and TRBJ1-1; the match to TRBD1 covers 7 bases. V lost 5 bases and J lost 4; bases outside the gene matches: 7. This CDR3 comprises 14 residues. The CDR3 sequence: CASSATGIITEAFF. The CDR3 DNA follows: TGTGCCAGCAGTGCGACAGGGATAATCACTGAAGCTTTCTTT.

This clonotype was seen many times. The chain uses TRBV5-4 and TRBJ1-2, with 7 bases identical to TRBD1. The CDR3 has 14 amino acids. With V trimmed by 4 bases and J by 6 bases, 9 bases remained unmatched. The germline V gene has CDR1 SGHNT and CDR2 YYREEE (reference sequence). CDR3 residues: CASSHLEGAHGYTF. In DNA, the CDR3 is TGTGCCAGCAGCCACTTGGAGGGGGCTCATGGCTACACCTTC.

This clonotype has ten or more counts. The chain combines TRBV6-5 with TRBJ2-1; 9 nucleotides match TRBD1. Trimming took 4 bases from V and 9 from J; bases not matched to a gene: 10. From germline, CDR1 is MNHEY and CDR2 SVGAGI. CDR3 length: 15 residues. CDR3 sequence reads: CASSSYGTGIGEQFF. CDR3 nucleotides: TGTGCCAGCAGTTCCTACGGGACAGGGATCGGTGAGCAGTTCTTC.

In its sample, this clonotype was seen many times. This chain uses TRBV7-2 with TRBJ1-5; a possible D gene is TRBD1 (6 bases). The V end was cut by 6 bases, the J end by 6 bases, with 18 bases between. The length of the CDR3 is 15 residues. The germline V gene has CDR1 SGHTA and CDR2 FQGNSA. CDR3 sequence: CASSLVQGIGQPQHF. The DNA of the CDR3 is TGTGCCAGCAGTCTCGTTCAGGGGATTGGTCAGCCCCAGCATTTT.

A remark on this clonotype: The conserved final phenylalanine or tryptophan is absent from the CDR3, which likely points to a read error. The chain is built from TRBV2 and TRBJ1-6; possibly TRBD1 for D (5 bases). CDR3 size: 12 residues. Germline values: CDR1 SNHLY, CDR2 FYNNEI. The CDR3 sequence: CASSRDNSSLHY. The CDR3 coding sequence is TGTGCCAGCAGCAGGGATAATTCATCCCTCCACTAT.

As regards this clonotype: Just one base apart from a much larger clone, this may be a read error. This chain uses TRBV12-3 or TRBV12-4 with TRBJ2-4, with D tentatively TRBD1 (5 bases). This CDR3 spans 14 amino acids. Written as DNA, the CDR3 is TGTGCCGGCAGTCCAGGGATCGCCAAAAACATTCAGTACTTC. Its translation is CAGSPGIAKNIQYF.

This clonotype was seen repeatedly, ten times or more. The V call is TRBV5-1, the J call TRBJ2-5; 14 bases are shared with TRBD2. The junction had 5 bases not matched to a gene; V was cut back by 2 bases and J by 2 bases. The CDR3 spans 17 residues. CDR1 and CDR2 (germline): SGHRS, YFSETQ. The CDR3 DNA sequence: TGCGCCAGCAGCTTCGGGACTAGCGGGAGTTCTCAAGAGACCCAGTACTTC. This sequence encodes CASSFGTSGSSQETQYF.

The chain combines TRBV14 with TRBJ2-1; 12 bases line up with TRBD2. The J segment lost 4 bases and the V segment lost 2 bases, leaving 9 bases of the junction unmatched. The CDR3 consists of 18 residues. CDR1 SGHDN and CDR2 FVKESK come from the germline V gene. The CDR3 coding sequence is TGTGCCAGCAGCCAACTAGCGGGAGGGCTAAAGGGTTACAATGAGCAGTTCTTC. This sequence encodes CASSQLAGGLKGYNEQFF.

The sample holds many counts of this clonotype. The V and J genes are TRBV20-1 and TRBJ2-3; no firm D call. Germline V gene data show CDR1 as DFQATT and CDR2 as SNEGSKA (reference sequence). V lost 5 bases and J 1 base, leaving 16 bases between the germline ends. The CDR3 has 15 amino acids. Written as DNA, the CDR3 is TGCAGTGCTCCCCCCGTCCGATTAGGCACAGATACGCAGTATTTT. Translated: CSAPPVRLGTDTQYF.

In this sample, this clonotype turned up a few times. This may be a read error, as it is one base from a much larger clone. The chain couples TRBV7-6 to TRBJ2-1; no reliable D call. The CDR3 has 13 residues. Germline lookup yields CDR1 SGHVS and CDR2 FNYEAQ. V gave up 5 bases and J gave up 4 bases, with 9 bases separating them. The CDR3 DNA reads TGTGCCAGCAGCCTGACTCTTTACAATGAGCAGTTCTTC. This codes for CASSLTLYNEQFF.

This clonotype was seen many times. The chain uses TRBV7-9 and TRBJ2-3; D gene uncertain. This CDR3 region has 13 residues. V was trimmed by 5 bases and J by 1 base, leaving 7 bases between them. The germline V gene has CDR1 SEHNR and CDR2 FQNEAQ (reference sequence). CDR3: CASSDKGTDTQYF. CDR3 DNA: TGTGCCAGCAGCGACAAGGGCACAGATACGCAGTATTTT. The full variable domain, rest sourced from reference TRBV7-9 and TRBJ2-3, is DTGVSQNPRHKITKRGQNVTFRCDPISEHNRLYWYRQTLGQGPEFLTYFQNEAQLEKSRLLSDRFSAERPKGSFSTLEIQRTEQGDSAMYLCASSDKGTDTQYFGPGTRLTVL.

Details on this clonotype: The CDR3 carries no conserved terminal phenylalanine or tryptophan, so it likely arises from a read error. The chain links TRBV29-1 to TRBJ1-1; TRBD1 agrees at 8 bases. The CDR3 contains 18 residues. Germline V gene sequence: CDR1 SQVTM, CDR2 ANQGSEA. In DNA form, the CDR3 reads TGCAGCGTTGATCGTGTCCGCCACAGGGGGAGTACGGGCACTGGAGCTTTCCTT. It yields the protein CSVDRVRHRGSTGTGAFL.

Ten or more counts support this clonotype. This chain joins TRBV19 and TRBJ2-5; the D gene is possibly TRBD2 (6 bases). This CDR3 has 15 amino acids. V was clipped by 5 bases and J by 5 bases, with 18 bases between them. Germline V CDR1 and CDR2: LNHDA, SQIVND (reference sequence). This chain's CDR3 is CASSQRLEGMETQYF. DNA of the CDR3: TGTGCCAGTAGTCAAAGACTAGAGGGGATGGAGACCCAGTACTTC.

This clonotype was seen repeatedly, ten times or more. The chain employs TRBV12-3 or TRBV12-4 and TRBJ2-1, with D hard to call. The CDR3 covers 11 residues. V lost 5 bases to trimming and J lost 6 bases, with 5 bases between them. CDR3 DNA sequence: TGTGCCAGCAGTGAATCCAATGAGCAGTTCTTC. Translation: CASSESNEQFF.

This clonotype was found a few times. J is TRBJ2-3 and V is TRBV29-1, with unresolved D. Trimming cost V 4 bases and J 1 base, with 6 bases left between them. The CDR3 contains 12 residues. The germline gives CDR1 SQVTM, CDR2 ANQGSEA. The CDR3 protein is CSVGHGTDTQYF. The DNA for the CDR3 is TGCAGCGTTGGGCACGGCACAGATACGCAGTATTTT.

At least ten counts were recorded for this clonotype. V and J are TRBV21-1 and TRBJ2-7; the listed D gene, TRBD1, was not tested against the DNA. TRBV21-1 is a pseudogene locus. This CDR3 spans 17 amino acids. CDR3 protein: CASSKACPRCKSYEQYF. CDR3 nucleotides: TGTGCCAGCAGCAAAGCATGTCCGCGGTGTAAGTCCTACGAGCAGTACTTC.

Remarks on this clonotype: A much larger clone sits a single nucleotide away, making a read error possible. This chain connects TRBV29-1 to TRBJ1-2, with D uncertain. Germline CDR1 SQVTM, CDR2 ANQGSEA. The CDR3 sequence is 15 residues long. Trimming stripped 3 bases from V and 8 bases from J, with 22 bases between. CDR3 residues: CSVDTNAGRRAGYTF. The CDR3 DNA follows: TGCAGCGTTGACACTAACGCCGGGAGAAGGGCCGGCTACACCTTC.